These 27 T cell receptor beta chains share one sample of origin, sequenced in a study of blood T cells in healthy people across ages. Then a second PCR, running roughly 7 to 12 cycles, was carried out with a sample-barcoded 5' primer and a J-beta primer mix. TCRdb processed the 5' RACE reads anew with MiXCR; each CDR3 protein has one entry. The sample has approximately 700,000 distinct CDR3 sequences; about 30% are singletons. The sample comprised blood. These TCRs come from a woman of 80 years or more in good health.

Many counts were recorded for this clonotype. V usage is TRBV12-3 or TRBV12-4 and J usage is TRBJ1-2; D gene unclear. Between the trimmed V and J ends, which lost 4 bases and 10 bases, there was a span of 16 bases. This CDR3 is 13 amino acids long. CDR3 in DNA: TGTGCCAGCAGTTCCATAGACATTCTCGACTACACCTTC. This codes for CASSSIDILDYTF.

This clonotype was seen many times. V usage is TRBV7-2 and J usage is TRBJ1-5, with 8 bases fitting TRBD1. There are 15 residues in the CDR3. Germline assignment: CDR1 SGHTA and CDR2 FQGNSA. The ends lost 4 bases at V and 9 bases at J; junction bases unmatched: 11. The CDR3 spells CASSSGQGGRMPQHF. The CDR3 DNA follows: TGTGCCAGCAGCTCTGGACAGGGCGGTAGGATGCCCCAGCATTTT.

Note on this clonotype: Given a much more abundant clone one base away, this may be a read error. The chain links TRBV28 to TRBJ1-5; weak D call: TRBD1 (6 bases). In germline, CDR1 is MDHEN, CDR2 SYDVKM. The CDR3 totals 14 residues. The CDR3 sequence: CAGSLYEGDQPQHF. The CDR3 DNA follows: TGTGCCGGCAGTTTATACGAGGGGGATCAGCCCCAGCATTTT.

This rearrangement joins TRBV5-6 to TRBJ2-1; perhaps TRBD1 as D (5 bases). With 3 bases removed from V and 7 bases from J, the gap between germline ends came to 8 bases. Germline V gene lookup returns CDR1 SGHDT and CDR2 YYEEEE. This CDR3 is 12 amino acids long. CDR3 sequence (DNA): TGTGCCAGCAGCTGGGGCAGAAATGAGCAGTTCTTC. It is translated as CASSWGRNEQFF. The whole variable domain, filled in from reference TRBV5-6 and TRBJ2-1, reads DAGVTQSPTHLIKTRGQQVTLRCSPKSGHDTVSWYQQALGQGPQFIFQYYEEEERQRGNFPDRFSGHQFPNYSSELNVNALLLGDSALYLCASSWGRNEQFFGPGTRLTVL.

The chain recombines TRBV6-5 with TRBJ1-2, with D hard to call. CDR1 is MNHEY, CDR2 SVGAGI, per germline. With 0 bases removed from V and 8 bases from J, the gap between germline ends came to 10 bases. The CDR3 is 13 amino acids. CDR3 nucleotide sequence: TGTGCCAGCAGTTACTCTCGGTCCTCAGGCTACACCTTC. The encoded protein is CASSYSRSSGYTF.

The table lists this clonotype with many counts. The genes are TRBV24-1 and TRBJ2-2; tentatively, D is TRBD1 (5 bases). The CDR3 has 15 amino acids. Germline V gives CDR1 KGHDR, CDR2 SFDVKD. The V and J ends lost 3 bases and 6 bases respectively, with 13 bases between them. The CDR3 here is CATSDAKGLSGELFF. CDR3 bases: TGTGCCACCAGTGATGCCAAGGGGTTGTCCGGGGAGCTGTTTTTT.

On this clonotype itself: A much larger clone is a single base away; this may be a read error. The chain employs TRBV6-5 and TRBJ1-2; D not certain. CDR3 length: 14 residues. The germline V gene has CDR1 MNHEY and CDR2 SVGAGI. CDR3 sequence reads: CASSYDTSNYGYIF. CDR3 sequence (DNA): TGTGCCAGCAGTTACGACACCTCTAACTATGGCTACATCTTC.

The J gene is TRBJ2-5, the V gene TRBV7-9, with TRBD2 identical over 7 bases. The CDR3 is 14 residues long. With V trimmed by 5 bases and J by 5 bases, 8 bases remained unmatched. CDR1 is SEHNR and CDR2 is FQNEAQ in the germline V gene (reference sequence). The CDR3 DNA sequence: TGTGCCAGCAGCCCACGGGGGGACGCGGAGACCCAGTACTTC. It specifies CASSPRGDAETQYF.

This clonotype has more than one count but fewer than ten. A much larger clonotype is one base distant, so this may be a read error. The chain joins TRBV5-5 to TRBJ2-1, with D possibly called TRBD1 or TRBD2 (5 bases each). This CDR3 has 13 residues. Germline loops: CDR1 SGHKS, CDR2 YYEKEE (reference sequence). Here the CDR3 DNA reads TGTGCCGGCAGCCGGGACCCCTACAATGAGCAGTTCTTC. Protein product: CAGSRDPYNEQFF.

This clonotype was observed a few times. The J gene is TRBJ1-5, the V gene TRBV6-1; maybe TRBD1 (6 bases). The CDR3 runs 17 residues. The V gene's germline CDR1 is MNHNS and CDR2 SASEGT. The V gene lost 6 bases and the J gene lost 0 bases, with 18 bases spanning the gap. The CDR3 spells CASRGGTRKNSNQPQHF. For the CDR3, the DNA is TGTGCCAGCAGGGGCGGGACACGAAAGAATAGCAATCAGCCCCAGCATTTT.

This clonotype was counted at least ten times. The rearrangement links TRBV5-1 to TRBJ2-5; perhaps TRBD2 as D (6 bases). V was cut by 3 bases and J by 2 bases, with 17 bases left in between. The CDR3 is 16 amino acids. CDR1 SGHRS and CDR2 YFSETQ come from the germline V gene. The CDR3 sequence is CASSWDTAGVQETQYF. CDR3 nucleotides: TGCGCCAGCAGCTGGGATACAGCGGGCGTGCAAGAGACCCAGTACTTC.

This clonotype has just a few counts. The V gene is TRBV16, the J gene TRBJ1-6; tentative D call: TRBD1 (6 bases). CDR3 length equals 17 residues. In germline, CDR1 is KGHSY, CDR2 FQNENV. Deletions cut 5 bases from V and 0 bases from J, with 14 bases between. CDR3 amino acids: CASSFSQGSSYNSPLHF. DNA for the CDR3: TGTGCCAGCAGCTTCTCGCAGGGGAGCTCCTATAATTCACCCCTCCACTTT. Complete variable domain (other parts from reference TRBV16 and TRBJ1-6): GEEVAQTPKHLVRGEGQKAKLYCAPIKGHSYVFWYQQVLKNEFKFLISFQNENVFDETGMPKERFSAKCLPNSPCSLEIQATKLEDSAVYFCASSFSQGSSYNSPLHFGNGTRLTVT.

The chain joins TRBV11-1 to TRBJ2-7, with 9 bases that match TRBD1. The CDR3 sequence is 16 residues long. The germline gives CDR1 SGHAT, CDR2 FQDESV (reference sequence). V was pared by 5 bases and J by 3 bases, with 11 bases of the junction left unmatched. CDR3 residues: CASSHPWDRVCYEQYF. DNA for the CDR3: TGTGCCAGCAGCCACCCTTGGGACAGGGTGTGCTACGAGCAGTACTTC.

In this sample, this clonotype turned up many times. The chain carries TRBV7-9 and TRBJ1-2; no clear D. The CDR3 extends over 13 amino acids. The V and J ends lost 0 bases and 4 bases respectively, with 6 bases between them. From germline, CDR1 is SEHNR and CDR2 FQNEAQ (reference sequence). Here the CDR3 DNA reads TGTGCCAGCAGCTTAGCGCGGTTCTATGGCTACACCTTC. Its protein is CASSLARFYGYTF.

The gene calls are TRBV4-2 and TRBJ1-5; D possibly corresponds to TRBD1 (5 bases). Germline CDR1 LGHNA, CDR2 YNFKEQ. Trimming pared 0 bases from V and 6 bases from J, leaving 12 bases between. There are 15 residues in the CDR3. CDR3 sequence (DNA): TGTGCCAGCAGCCAAGATCAGCCGAGGGGTCAGCCCCAGCATTTT. Its translation: CASSQDQPRGQPQHF.

This clonotype appeared many times. In DNA, the CDR3 is TGCAGTGCCCACCATCAGGGGGCGCGGCAAGAGACCCAGTACTTC. Translated: CSAHHQGARQETQYF. The rearrangement links TRBV20-1 to TRBJ2-5, with 8 bases that match TRBD1. The CDR3 covers 15 residues. Germline V CDR1 and CDR2: DFQATT, SNEGSKA (reference sequence). Germline trimming cut 6 bases from V and 2 bases from J; bases unmatched to any gene: 11.

The J gene is TRBJ2-1, the V gene TRBV3-1, with D perhaps TRBD2 (5 bases). CDR1 and CDR2 from the germline V gene are LGHDT and YNNKEL (reference sequence). The germline V and J ends were trimmed by 0 bases and 0 bases, with 9 bases remaining between them. The CDR3 is 16 residues long. This CDR3 reads CASSQDPGSSYNEQFF. DNA of the CDR3: TGTGCCAGCAGCCAAGATCCGGGGAGCTCCTACAATGAGCAGTTCTTC.

This clonotype was seen many times. The V call is TRBV9, the J call TRBJ2-5; D may be TRBD2 (5 bases). CDR1 is SGDLS and CDR2 is YYNGEE in the germline V gene. Trimming stripped 0 bases from V and 0 bases from J, with 12 bases between. The CDR3 runs to 16 residues. The CDR3 DNA reads TGTGCCAGCAGCGTAGGAATTAGCGAGGACCAAGAGACCCAGTACTTC. Protein sequence: CASSVGISEDQETQYF.

In its sample, this clonotype was seen many times. The V and J genes are TRBV5-1 and TRBJ2-5; 7 positions match TRBD1. The V segment lost 1 base and the J segment 4 bases; nucleotides outside the gene matches: 4. From germline, CDR1 is SGHRS and CDR2 YFSETQ. This CDR3 spans 14 amino acids. CDR3 nucleotide sequence: TGCGCCAGCAGCTTGACAGGGGTACTAGAGACCCAGTACTTC. This sequence encodes CASSLTGVLETQYF.

This clonotype was seen repeatedly, ten times or more. The J gene is TRBJ2-1, the V gene TRBV7-2, with 10 nucleotides matching TRBD1. Per the germline V gene, CDR1 is SGHTA and CDR2 is FQGNSA. V shed 2 bases and J 5 bases; nucleotides not matched to a gene: 6. This CDR3 has 16 residues. The CDR3 loop reads CASSLWSGQGNNEQFF. The CDR3 nucleotides read TGTGCCAGCAGCTTATGGTCGGGACAGGGGAACAATGAGCAGTTCTTC.

The genes are TRBV29-1 and TRBJ2-7; no definite D call. Germline V gene data show CDR1 as SQVTM and CDR2 as ANQGSEA. The length of the CDR3 is 13 residues. The V end lost 6 bases, the J end lost 0 bases, and 12 bases lay between the germline ends. This CDR3 is CSVGVPHSYEQYF. For the CDR3, the DNA is TGCAGCGTGGGCGTCCCGCACTCCTACGAGCAGTACTTC.

This clonotype was seen many times. The chain joins TRBV24-1 to TRBJ2-5; D ambiguous. V shed 1 base and J shed 5 bases, with 13 bases lying between them. The CDR3 is 15 amino acids. CDR1 is KGHDR and CDR2 is SFDVKD in the germline V gene. The CDR3 loop is CATSDFRKSGETQYF. Written as DNA, the CDR3 is TGTGCCACCAGTGATTTTCGGAAGAGTGGGGAGACCCAGTACTTC.

This clonotype was counted many times. The chain is built from TRBV27 and TRBJ2-7; perhaps D is TRBD1 or TRBD2 (5 bases each). The CDR3 sequence is 12 residues long. Germline CDR1 reads MNHEY; CDR2 reads SMNVEV (reference sequence). Trimming left V 6 bases short and J 5 bases short, with 11 bases between. The CDR3 loop reads CASSRGPHEQYF. The CDR3 region has the DNA TGTGCCAGCAGCCGGGGACCCCACGAGCAGTACTTC.

The CDR3 sequence: CASSEIAEAFF. Here the CDR3 DNA reads TGTGCCAGCAGTGAAATCGCTGAAGCTTTCTTT. The V call is TRBV2, the J call TRBJ1-1; D is unclear. This CDR3 has 11 residues. V dropped 2 bases and J dropped 6 bases, with 4 bases sitting between them. Germline V CDR1 and CDR2: SNHLY, FYNNEI. Looking up the rest from reference TRBV2 and TRBJ1-1 gives the full variable domain: EPEVTQTPSHQVTQMGQEVILRCVPISNHLYFYWYRQILGQKVEFLVSFYNNEISEKSEIFDDQFSVERPDGSNFTLKIRSTKLEDSAMYFCASSEIAEAFFGQGTRLTVV.

The chain carries TRBV29-1 and TRBJ2-1, with 7 bases aligning to TRBD2. There are 11 residues in the CDR3. Unmatched junction bases numbered 5, after V lost 6 bases and J lost 9 bases. Germline CDR1 is SQVTM and CDR2 is ANQGSEA. The CDR3 reads CSVHTGGEQFF. Here the CDR3 DNA reads TGCAGCGTGCATACGGGAGGTGAGCAGTTCTTC.

As to this clonotype: A read error may explain this, as a much larger clone is one base away. The CDR3 sequence: CASTDCGGPTDTQYF. For the CDR3, the DNA is TGTGCCAGCACCGATTGCGGGGGGCCCACAGATACGCAGTATTTT. The chain employs TRBV6-2 or TRBV6-3 and TRBJ2-3; 8 bases align to TRBD2. Per the germline V gene, CDR1 is MNHEY and CDR2 is SVGEGT. This CDR3 is built from 15 residues. J lost 2 bases, V lost 7 bases, and 8 bases had no gene match.

The genes are TRBV10-2 and TRBJ2-3; TRBD2 aligns across 7 bases. Unmatched junction bases numbered 7, after V lost 4 bases and J lost 0 bases. The germline CDR1 and CDR2 sequences are WSHSY and SAAADI. CDR3 length: 16 amino acids. The CDR3 DNA reads TGCGCCAGCAGTGCCCGGCTGGGGGGGAGCACAGATACGCAGTATTTT. It codes for CASSARLGGSTDTQYF.